The T cell receptor beta chain under discussion was sequenced for a study of blood T cell repertoires in COVID-19 (dated by TCRdb to 2018 to 2021). At the level of the whole study: Samples from collaborators originated in the United States, Italy and Spain and spanned both the acute and convalescent phases of COVID-19. The prospective study material was composed of cDNA or gDNA derived from T cells, B-cell-depleted T cells, or PBMCs. Deeply sampled blood TCRbeta repertoires from subjects exposed to, actively infected with, or recovered from COVID-19 were included in the dataset. A freely available public database, intended as a resource for researchers studying the immune response to SARS-CoV-2, is where the repertoires were released. The samples were drawn from the first 160 participants of the ongoing ImmuneRACE study and from about 1,200 subjects provided by 6 global collaborators. Sample metadata almost always included a de-identified subject ID, COVID-19 status, age in years and sex. Where available, HLA class I and class II types were taken from metadata supplied by the sample provider and were not determined by assay-based typing.

Study-wide findings and limitations: Clinical and demographic metadata were provided uncurated, with the amount varying by source and participant.

CDR1 and CDR2 are drawn from the germline V gene: SGHVS, FQNEAQ. From the cysteine through the phenylalanine, the CDR3 covers 17 amino acids. The only DNA kept is the CDR3, 51 bases in frame from the first base. V trim: 5 bases; J trim: 6 bases; unmatched bases: 18. To note about this clone: Its antigen is unknown. It has no much larger one-base neighbor in the sample; base qualities were not kept.

Whole blood was collected in K2EDTA tubes by collaborating institutions according to the institutions' own protocols. For TCRbeta analysis, collaborator samples were shipped as frozen whole blood, as isolated PBMCs, or as DNA extracted from either sample type. TCRbeta CDR3 regions were amplified from genomic DNA by means of the immunoSEQ Assay, a bias-controlled multiplex PCR. Regarding the original processing steps: Within the assay, amplification of reference gene primers was used to estimate how many nucleated cells each sample contained. To quantify the absolute abundance of each unique TCRbeta CDR3 rearrangement, sequence reads were collapsed and filtered. For each sample, productive Simpson clonality was calculated by taking the square root of Simpson's diversity index across productive rearrangements. TCRdb limited this immuneACCESS table to in-frame rearrangements with V and J called. A share of clones is missing; checked studies link under half to unresolved V genes, and the rest is unexplained. From that table come the V and J calls and clone size; the DNA was used to work out D and trimming. The sample table records about 12,000 clones; approximately 73% of these occur just once. The ten largest clones take up over 30% of the sample.

This TCR derives from a human donor in a cohort sampled during active COVID-19. This sequence uses TRBV7-8 and TRBJ2-7; TRBD2 aligns with 8 central bases. The sample comprised peripheral blood. Here is the DNA: TGTGCCAGCAGCATGGGTACATTTGGGCGGGGGGTGTTCGAGCAGTACTTC. Its protein product is CASSMGTFGRGVFEQYF.